The next 27 T cell receptor beta chains were all read from a single sample in a study of blood T cell repertoires in COVID-19. The data were produced by immunoSEQ multiplex PCR, yet TCRdb's version contains in-frame clones alone and is incomplete. The table lists 130,000 to 150,000 clones, 70% to 85% of them singletons, with 9.5% to 13% in the top ten. The material sequenced was peripheral blood. The receptors originated from a man in his 60s with active or convalescent COVID-19.

The rearrangement uses TRBV5-4 and TRBJ1-5; no clear D gene. The CDR3 consists of 14 residues. Deletions cut 3 bases from V and 4 bases from J, with 11 bases between. Germline values: CDR1 SGHNT, CDR2 YYREEE (reference sequence). CDR3 loop: CASSSRGSNQPQHF. The CDR3 DNA reads as TGTGCCAGCAGCTCTAGAGGGAGTAATCAGCCCCAGCATTTT.

V usage is TRBV7-2 and J usage is TRBJ1-2, with TRBD1 as a possible D gene (6 bases). This CDR3 is built from 16 residues. The V gene's germline CDR1 is SGHTA and CDR2 FQGNSA. V shed 2 bases and J shed 3 bases, with 16 bases lying between them. CDR3 amino acids: CASSLYSRGGDYGYTF. DNA for the CDR3: TGTGCCAGCAGCTTATACAGTCGGGGGGGCGACTATGGCTACACCTTC.

The chain recombines TRBV15 with TRBJ2-4, with a possible D match to TRBD1 (6 bases). Germline loops: CDR1 LNHNV, CDR2 YYDKDF (reference sequence). V lost 0 bases to trimming and J lost 9 bases, with 9 bases between them. There are 13 residues in the CDR3. The CDR3 DNA reads as TGTGCCACCAGCAGAGACCAGGGGTTCATTCAGTACTTC. This gives the protein CATSRDQGFIQYF.

The gene calls are TRBV2 and TRBJ2-1, with TRBD2 matching over 9 bases. This CDR3 region has 14 residues. Germline V gene sequence: CDR1 SNHLY, CDR2 FYNNEI. With 7 bases clipped from V and 2 bases from J, the junction kept 3 bases outside the gene matches. CDR3 loop: CASTGTSTYNEQFF. The CDR3 DNA reads as TGTGCCAGCACCGGGACTAGCACCTACAATGAGCAGTTCTTC.

The chain is built from TRBV30 and TRBJ1-4; D gene ambiguous. V was pared by 5 bases and J by 5 bases, with 9 bases between. Germline V CDR1 and CDR2: GTSNPN, SVGIG (reference sequence). This CDR3 is built from 12 residues. CDR3 sequence (DNA): TGTGCCTGGGGTTACTCGAATGAAAAACTGTTTTTT. Translating gives CAWGYSNEKLFF.

This clone was counted only a few times. The chain links TRBV15 to TRBJ1-1; the match to TRBD1 covers 8 bases. CDR3 length: 14 residues. Looked up from germline, CDR1 is LNHNV and CDR2 is YYDKDF (reference sequence). Trimming removed 3 bases from V and 5 bases from J; junction bases left unmatched: 5. The CDR3 sequence: CATSSQGARTEAFF. The CDR3 DNA reads TGTGCCACCAGCAGTCAGGGGGCGAGGACTGAAGCTTTCTTT.

The V gene is TRBV3-1 (or the pseudogene TRBV3-2), the J gene TRBJ2-3, with 13 bases that match TRBD2. V was pared by 11 bases and J by 2 bases, with 13 bases of the junction left unmatched. The germline gives CDR1 LGHDT, CDR2 YNNKEL (reference sequence). The length of the CDR3 is 17 residues. CDR3 DNA: TGTGCCGACGACCGTGGACTAGCGGGAGCCGACACAGATACGCAGTATTTT. This translates into CADDRGLAGADTDTQYF.

The chain has TRBV4-1 and TRBJ1-1; maybe TRBD1 (5 bases). V lost 1 base and J 1 base, leaving 16 bases between the germline ends. The CDR3 loop spans 17 amino acids. CDR1 and CDR2 (germline): MGHRA, YSYEKL. CDR3 sequence: CASSQGGGAGWNTEAFF. In DNA, the CDR3 is TGCGCCAGCAGCCAAGGGGGTGGGGCAGGGTGGAACACTGAAGCTTTCTTT.

This clone has only one observation. CDR3 protein: CASSPGTGYGYTF. The CDR3 nucleotides are TGTGCCAGCAGTCCCGGGACAGGCTATGGCTACACCTTC. The chain employs TRBV12-3 or TRBV12-4 and TRBJ1-2; 8 nucleotides agree with TRBD1. The CDR3 length is 13 residues. V dropped 5 bases and J dropped 4; count of bases not matched to a gene: 3.

This chain uses TRBV5-1 with TRBJ1-1, with TRBD1 identical over 8 bases. CDR3 length: 15 residues. Germline V gene data show CDR1 as SGHRS and CDR2 as YFSETQ. V shed 1 base, J shed 0 bases, and the junction held 2 bases outside the gene matches. CDR3 sequence (DNA): TGCGCCAGCAGCTTGCGACAGGGGATGAACACTGAAGCTTTCTTT. Translated, it gives CASSLRQGMNTEAFF.

The V call is TRBV19, the J call TRBJ1-2; 9 nucleotides match TRBD1. Per germline, CDR1 LNHDA and CDR2 SQIVND (reference sequence). With V trimmed by 4 bases and J by 2 bases, 8 bases remained unmatched. CDR3 size: 16 residues. The CDR3 sequence is CASSRGRGTGNYGYTF. The CDR3 region has the DNA TGTGCCAGTAGTAGGGGAAGAGGGACAGGGAACTATGGCTACACCTTC.

In its sample, this clone was seen once. V gene TRBV4-1 combines with J gene TRBJ1-2; TRBD1 agrees at 9 bases. Germline values: CDR1 MGHRA, CDR2 YSYEKL. CDR3 size: 14 residues. The V gene end was trimmed by 3 bases and the J gene end by 4 bases; junction bases not matched to a gene: 3. CDR3 loop: CASSHWTGAYGYTF. DNA of the CDR3: TGCGCCAGCAGCCACTGGACAGGGGCCTATGGCTACACCTTC.

This chain links TRBV4-2 with TRBJ2-7; a weak D match, TRBD1 (6 bases). The CDR3 loop spans 15 amino acids. The ends were cut back, 2 bases at V and 4 bases at J, with 15 bases in the middle. Germline V lookup: CDR1 LGHNA, CDR2 YNFKEQ. CDR3 nucleotide sequence: TGTGCCAGCAGCCAAAGGGGACAAGGGCCTTACGAGCAGTACGTC. This translates into CASSQRGQGPYEQYV.

The rearrangement uses TRBV27 and TRBJ2-1; D may be TRBD2 (6 bases). Trimming pared 2 bases from V and 6 bases from J, leaving 17 bases between. CDR3 size: 16 residues. The germline CDR1 and CDR2 sequences are MNHEY and SMNVEV (reference sequence). The CDR3 nucleotides read TGTGCCAGCAGTTTAGAGACTCAGCGGGTCCTCAATGAGCAGTTCTTC. It translates to CASSLETQRVLNEQFF.

The chain joins TRBV27 to TRBJ1-6, with no clear D. This CDR3 has 17 residues. Trimming pared 5 bases from V and 0 bases from J, leaving 14 bases between. Germline CDR1 is MNHEY and CDR2 is SMNVEV (reference sequence). CDR3 coding DNA: TGTGCCAGCAGTCCCACCGACCTAGGCTCCTATAATTCACCCCTCCACTTT. Protein sequence: CASSPTDLGSYNSPLHF.

The V call is TRBV6-2 or TRBV6-3, the J call TRBJ2-3, with 13 bases aligning to TRBD2. The CDR3 spans 16 residues. The V gene's germline CDR1 is MNHEY and CDR2 SVGEGT. V was pared by 5 bases and J by 4 bases, with 6 bases of the junction left unmatched. The CDR3 DNA reads as TGTGCCAGCAGTATCTGGACTAGCGGGAGATCAGATACGCAGTATTTT. Protein product: CASSIWTSGRSDTQYF.

This clone occurred once. The chain links TRBV19 to TRBJ1-5; D perhaps matches TRBD1 (6 bases). This CDR3 has 15 residues. Germline CDR1 LNHDA, CDR2 SQIVND (reference sequence). With 8 bases removed from V and 6 bases from J, the gap between germline ends came to 20 bases. CDR3 sequence reads: CASGWSAGVVQPQHF. The CDR3 DNA follows: TGTGCCAGTGGTTGGAGCGCAGGGGTCGTTCAGCCCCAGCATTTT.

The CDR3 DNA reads as TGTGCCTGGAGTGTACAGCCCTACGAGCAGTACTTC. Translating it yields CAWSVQPYEQYF. The chain is built from TRBV30 and TRBJ2-7; D is uncertain. Germline CDR1 is GTSNPN and CDR2 is SVGIG (reference sequence). The CDR3 length is 12 residues. V was trimmed by 0 bases and J by 2 bases, leaving 5 bases between them.

The rearrangement links TRBV24-1 to TRBJ2-1; TRBD2 matches at 16 bases. V gave up 4 bases and J gave up 2 bases; unmatched junction bases: 7. CDR3 length: 19 amino acids. Looked up from germline, CDR1 is KGHDR and CDR2 is SFDVKD. CDR3 sequence: CATSESGLAGGRAYNEQFF. The CDR3, as DNA: TGTGCCACCAGTGAGTCGGGACTAGCGGGAGGGAGGGCCTACAATGAGCAGTTCTTC.

The gene calls are TRBV2 and TRBJ2-7; TRBD2 matches 7 bases. Per the germline V gene, CDR1 is SNHLY and CDR2 is FYNNEI. The CDR3 consists of 15 residues. The V gene end was trimmed by 7 bases and the J gene end by 7 bases; junction bases not matched to a gene: 16. CDR3 bases: TGTGCCAGCACCGGGGGGATTAGCGGTACGGGTGAGCAGTACGTC. Its protein product is CASTGGISGTGEQYV.

This clone was seen only a few times. The chain recombines TRBV7-9 with TRBJ1-2; 7 bases align to TRBD1. Germline V gene data show CDR1 as SEHNR and CDR2 as FQNEAQ (reference sequence). V was pared by 5 bases and J by 3 bases, with 3 bases of the junction left unmatched. The CDR3 is 13 residues long. The CDR3 DNA sequence: TGTGCCAGCAGCGCACAGGGGCACTATGGCTACACCTTC. Encoded protein: CASSAQGHYGYTF.

This chain links TRBV5-6 with TRBJ2-5, with D perhaps TRBD1 (6 bases). Per germline, CDR1 SGHDT and CDR2 YYEEEE. V lost 4 bases and J 0 bases, leaving 19 bases between the germline ends. The CDR3 runs to 17 residues. The CDR3 coding sequence is TGTGCCAGCAGCGAAAACAGGGCCCGAGCGTACCAAGAGACCCAGTACTTC. Translating it yields CASSENRARAYQETQYF.

The rearrangement links TRBV4-1 to TRBJ2-7; D remains ambiguous. V lost 0 bases to trimming and J lost 3 bases, with 6 bases between them. There are 13 residues in the CDR3. Germline V gene data show CDR1 as MGHRA and CDR2 as YSYEKL. CDR3 DNA sequence: TGCGCCAGCAGCCAAGATATCGTCTACGAGCAGTACTTC. Residues: CASSQDIVYEQYF.

This clone appeared a few times. The chain joins TRBV7-9 to TRBJ2-7; 11 positions agree with TRBD1. The CDR3 extends over 15 amino acids. Germline CDR1 reads SEHNR; CDR2 reads FQNEAQ (reference sequence). The trim removed 4 bases at V and 7 bases at J, leaving 9 bases unmatched. CDR3 bases: TGTGCCAGCAGCTCCTGGACAGGGGGCGAGGGAGAGCAGTACTTC. Amino acid sequence: CASSSWTGGEGEQYF.

The chain joins TRBV7-8 to TRBJ2-5; TRBD2 is a possible D gene (6 bases). V gave up 5 bases and J gave up 5 bases, with 15 bases separating them. The germline gives CDR1 SGHVS, CDR2 FQNEAQ. The CDR3 is 14 residues long. The CDR3 here is CASSGRRAGETQYF. The CDR3 DNA follows: TGTGCCAGCAGCGGCCGGAGGGCCGGGGAGACCCAGTACTTC.

The genes are TRBV14 and TRBJ2-1; maybe TRBD2 (7 bases). V was clipped by 4 bases and J by 0 bases, with 16 bases between them. The CDR3 consists of 17 residues. Germline CDR1 SGHDN, CDR2 FVKESK. The CDR3 coding sequence is TGTGCCAGCAGCCGGGGGGGCGGCCTTTCCTCCTACAATGAGCAGTTCTTC. It translates to CASSRGGGLSSYNEQFF.

The chain has TRBV7-6 and TRBJ2-2, with TRBD2 identical over 13 bases. J lost 7 bases, V lost 4 bases, and 12 bases had no gene match. The V gene's germline CDR1 is SGHVS and CDR2 FNYEAQ. The CDR3 is 18 residues long. CDR3 nucleotides: TGTGCCAGCAGCTACCAGACTAGCGGGAGGTTTCAGGTCGGGGAGCTGTTTTTT. As protein: CASSYQTSGRFQVGELFF.